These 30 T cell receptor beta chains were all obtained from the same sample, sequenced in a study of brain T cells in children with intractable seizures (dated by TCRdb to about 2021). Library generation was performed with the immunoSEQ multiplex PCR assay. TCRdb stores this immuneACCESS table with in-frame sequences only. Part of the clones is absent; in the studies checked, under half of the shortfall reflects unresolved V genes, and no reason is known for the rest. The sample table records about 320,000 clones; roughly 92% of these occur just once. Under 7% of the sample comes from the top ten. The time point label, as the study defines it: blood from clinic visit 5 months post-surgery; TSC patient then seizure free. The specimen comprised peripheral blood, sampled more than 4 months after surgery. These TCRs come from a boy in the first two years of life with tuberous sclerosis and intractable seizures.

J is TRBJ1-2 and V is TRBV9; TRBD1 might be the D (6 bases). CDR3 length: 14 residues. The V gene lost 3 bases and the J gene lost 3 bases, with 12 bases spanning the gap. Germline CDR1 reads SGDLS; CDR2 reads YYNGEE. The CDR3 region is CASSAVDSYYGYTF. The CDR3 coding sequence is TGTGCCAGCAGCGCCGTGGACAGCTACTATGGCTACACCTTC.

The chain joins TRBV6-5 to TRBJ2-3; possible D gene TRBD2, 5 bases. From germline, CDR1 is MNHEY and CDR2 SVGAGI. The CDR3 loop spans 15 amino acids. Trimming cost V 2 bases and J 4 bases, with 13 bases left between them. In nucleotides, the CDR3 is TGTGCCAGCAGTTACCTCGACTACCCCCCAGATACGCAGTATTTT. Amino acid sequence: CASSYLDYPPDTQYF.

Here the CDR3 reads CASSVAGSTEAFF. As DNA, the CDR3 is TGTGCCAGCAGCGTAGCGGGGAGCACTGAAGCTTTCTTT. This sequence joins TRBV9 and TRBJ1-1, with no clear D. The CDR3 length is 13 residues. Trimming removed 0 bases at V and 4 bases at J, with 7 bases between. The germline CDR1 and CDR2 sequences are SGDLS and YYNGEE.

The CDR3 region is CASNRGATNEKLFF. CDR3 nucleotide sequence: TGTGCCAGCAACAGGGGTGCAACTAATGAAAAACTGTTTTTT. The rearrangement uses TRBV2 and TRBJ1-4, with 7 bases identical to TRBD1. This CDR3 is 14 amino acids long. Germline assignment: CDR1 SNHLY and CDR2 FYNNEI. The V segment lost 7 bases and the J segment 0 bases; nucleotides outside the gene matches: 2. Combining the CDR3 with reference TRBV2 and TRBJ1-4 gives the whole variable domain EPEVTQTPSHQVTQMGQEVILRCVPISNHLYFYWYRQILGQKVEFLVSFYNNEISEKSEIFDDQFSVERPDGSNFTLKIRSTKLEDSAMYFCASNRGATNEKLFFGSGTQLSVL.

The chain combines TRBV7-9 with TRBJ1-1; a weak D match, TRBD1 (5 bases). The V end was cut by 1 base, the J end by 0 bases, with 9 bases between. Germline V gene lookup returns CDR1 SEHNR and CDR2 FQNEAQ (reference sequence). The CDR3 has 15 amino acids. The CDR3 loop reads CASSLGTSMNTEAFF. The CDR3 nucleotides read TGTGCCAGCAGCTTAGGGACATCTATGAACACTGAAGCTTTCTTT.

Written as DNA, the CDR3 is TGTGCCAGCAGTCCGCGGACAGGGGGCTACGAGCAGTACTTC. It is translated as CASSPRTGGYEQYF. The rearrangement links TRBV2 to TRBJ2-7; 10 bases map to TRBD1. There are 14 residues in the CDR3. The J segment lost 3 bases and the V segment lost 5 bases, leaving 4 bases of the junction unmatched. In germline, CDR1 is SNHLY, CDR2 FYNNEI.

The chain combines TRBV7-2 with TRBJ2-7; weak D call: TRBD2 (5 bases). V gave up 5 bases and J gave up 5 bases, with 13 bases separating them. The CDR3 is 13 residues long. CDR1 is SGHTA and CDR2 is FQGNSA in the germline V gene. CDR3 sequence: CASSPRRGNEQYF. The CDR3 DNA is TGTGCCAGCAGCCCAAGGAGAGGGAACGAGCAGTACTTC.

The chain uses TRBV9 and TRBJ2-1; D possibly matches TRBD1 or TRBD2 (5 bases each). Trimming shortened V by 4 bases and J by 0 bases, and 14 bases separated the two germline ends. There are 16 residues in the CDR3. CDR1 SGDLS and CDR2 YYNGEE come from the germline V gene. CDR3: CASSPRDLHSYNEQFF. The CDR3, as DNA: TGTGCCAGCAGCCCCCGGGACCTCCACTCCTACAATGAGCAGTTCTTC.

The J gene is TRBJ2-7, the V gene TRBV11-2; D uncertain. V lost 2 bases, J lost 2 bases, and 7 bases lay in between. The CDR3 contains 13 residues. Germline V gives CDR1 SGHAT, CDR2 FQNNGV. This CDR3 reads CASSLWAAYEQYF. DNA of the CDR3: TGTGCCAGCAGCTTATGGGCAGCCTACGAGCAGTACTTC.

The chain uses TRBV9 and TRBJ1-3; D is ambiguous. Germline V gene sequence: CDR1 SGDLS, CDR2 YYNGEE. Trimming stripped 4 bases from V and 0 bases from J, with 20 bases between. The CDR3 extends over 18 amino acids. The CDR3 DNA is TGTGCCAGCAGCCCACACGGACCGGGAACTTCCTCTGGAAACACCATATATTTT. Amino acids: CASSPHGPGTSSGNTIYF.

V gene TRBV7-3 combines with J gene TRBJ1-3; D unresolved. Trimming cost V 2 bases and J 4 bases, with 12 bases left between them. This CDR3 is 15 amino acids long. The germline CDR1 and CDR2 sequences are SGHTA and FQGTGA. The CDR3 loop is CASSLVINAGNTIYF. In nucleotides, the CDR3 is TGTGCCAGCAGCTTAGTGATAAATGCCGGAAACACCATATATTTT.

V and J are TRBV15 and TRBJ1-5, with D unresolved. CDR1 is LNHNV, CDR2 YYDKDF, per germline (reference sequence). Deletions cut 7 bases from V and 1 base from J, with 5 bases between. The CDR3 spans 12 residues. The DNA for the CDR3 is TGTGCCACCAAGAAGAGCAATCAGCCCCAGCATTTT. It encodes CATKKSNQPQHF.

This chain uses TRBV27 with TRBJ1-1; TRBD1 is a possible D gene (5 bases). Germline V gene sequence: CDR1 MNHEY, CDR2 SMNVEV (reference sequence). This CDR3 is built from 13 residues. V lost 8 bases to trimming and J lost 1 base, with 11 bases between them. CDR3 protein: CASRWGSNTEAFF. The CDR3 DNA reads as TGTGCCAGCCGGTGGGGCTCGAACACTGAAGCTTTCTTT.

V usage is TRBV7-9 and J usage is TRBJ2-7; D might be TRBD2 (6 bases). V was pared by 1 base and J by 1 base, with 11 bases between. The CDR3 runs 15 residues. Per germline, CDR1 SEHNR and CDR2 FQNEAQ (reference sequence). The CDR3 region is CASSLESSASYEQYF. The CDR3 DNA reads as TGTGCCAGCAGCTTAGAGTCTAGCGCATCCTACGAGCAGTACTTC.

The CDR3 here is CAWTYDSYTEAFF. CDR3 bases: TGTGCCTGGACCTATGACAGTTACACTGAAGCTTTCTTT. The chain employs TRBV30 and TRBJ1-1; a weak D match, TRBD1 (5 bases). The CDR3 is 13 residues long. The V gene's germline CDR1 is GTSNPN and CDR2 SVGIG (reference sequence). Between the trimmed V and J ends, which lost 4 bases and 3 bases, there was a span of 12 bases. The complete variable domain, with remaining parts taken from reference TRBV30 and TRBJ1-1, reads SQTIHQWPATLVQPVGSPLSLECTVEGTSNPNLYWYRQAAGRGLQLLFYSVGIGQISSEVPQNLSASRPQDRQFILSSKKLLLSDSGFYLCAWTYDSYTEAFFGQGTRLTVV.

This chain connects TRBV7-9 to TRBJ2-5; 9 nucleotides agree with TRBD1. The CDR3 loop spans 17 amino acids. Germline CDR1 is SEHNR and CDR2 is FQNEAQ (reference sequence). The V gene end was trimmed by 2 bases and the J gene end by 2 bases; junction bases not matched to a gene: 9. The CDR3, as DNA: TGTGCCAGCAGCTTAAGTTTTGGGACAGGGAAACAAGAGACCCAGTACTTC. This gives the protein CASSLSFGTGKQETQYF.

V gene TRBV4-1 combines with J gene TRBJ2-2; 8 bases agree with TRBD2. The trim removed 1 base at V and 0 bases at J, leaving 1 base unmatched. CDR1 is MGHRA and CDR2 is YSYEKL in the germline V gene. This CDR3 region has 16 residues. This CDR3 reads CASSQVAGSNTGELFF. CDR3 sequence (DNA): TGCGCCAGCAGCCAAGTAGCGGGATCGAACACCGGGGAGCTGTTTTTT.

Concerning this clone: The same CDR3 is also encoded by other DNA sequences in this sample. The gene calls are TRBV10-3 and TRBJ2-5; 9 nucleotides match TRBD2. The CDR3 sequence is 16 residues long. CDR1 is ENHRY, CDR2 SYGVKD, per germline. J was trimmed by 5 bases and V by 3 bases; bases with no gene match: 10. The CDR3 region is CAISDSKAGGRETQYF. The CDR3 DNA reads TGTGCCATCAGTGACTCTAAAGCGGGGGGCCGTGAGACCCAGTACTTC.

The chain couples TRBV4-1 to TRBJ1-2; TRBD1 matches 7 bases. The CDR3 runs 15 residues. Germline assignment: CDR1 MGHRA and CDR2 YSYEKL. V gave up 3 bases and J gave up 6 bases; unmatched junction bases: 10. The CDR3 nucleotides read TGCGCCAGCAGCCATTCGAGGGACAGCCAGGATGGCTACACCTTC. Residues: CASSHSRDSQDGYTF.

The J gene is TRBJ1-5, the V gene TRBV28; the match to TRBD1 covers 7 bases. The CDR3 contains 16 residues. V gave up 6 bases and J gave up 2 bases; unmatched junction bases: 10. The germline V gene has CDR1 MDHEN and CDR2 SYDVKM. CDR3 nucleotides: TGTGCCAGCAGCTCGCAAAGGGGGCCAGGCAATCAGCCCCAGCATTTT. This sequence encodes CASSSQRGPGNQPQHF.

The CDR3 DNA sequence: TGTGCCAGTAGTATAATACCGGGCATGAGCTCCTACAATGAGCAGTTCTTC. Protein product: CASSIIPGMSSYNEQFF. The chain couples TRBV19 to TRBJ2-1; no firm D call. This CDR3 comprises 17 residues. Germline CDR1 LNHDA, CDR2 SQIVND (reference sequence). The germline V and J ends were trimmed by 2 bases and 0 bases, with 14 bases remaining between them.

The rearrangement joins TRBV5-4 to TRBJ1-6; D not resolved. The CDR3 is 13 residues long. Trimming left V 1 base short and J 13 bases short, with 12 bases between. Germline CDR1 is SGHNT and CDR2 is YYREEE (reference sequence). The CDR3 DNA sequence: TGTGCCAGCAGCTTGCTCCCCGATCAGCCCCTCCACTTT. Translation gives CASSLLPDQPLHF.

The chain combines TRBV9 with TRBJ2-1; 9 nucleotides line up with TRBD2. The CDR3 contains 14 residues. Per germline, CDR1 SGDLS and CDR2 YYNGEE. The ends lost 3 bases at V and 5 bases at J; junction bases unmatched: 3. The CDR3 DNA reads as TGTGCCAGCAGCGAGGTAGCGGGGGACAATGAGCAGTTCTTC. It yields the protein CASSEVAGDNEQFF.

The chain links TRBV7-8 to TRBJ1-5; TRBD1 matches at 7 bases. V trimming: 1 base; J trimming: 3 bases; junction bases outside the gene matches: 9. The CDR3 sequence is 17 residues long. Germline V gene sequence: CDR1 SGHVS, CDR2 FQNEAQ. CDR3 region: CASSLVAGQRNNQPQHF. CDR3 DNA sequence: TGTGCCAGCAGCTTAGTGGCGGGACAGAGAAACAATCAGCCCCAGCATTTT.

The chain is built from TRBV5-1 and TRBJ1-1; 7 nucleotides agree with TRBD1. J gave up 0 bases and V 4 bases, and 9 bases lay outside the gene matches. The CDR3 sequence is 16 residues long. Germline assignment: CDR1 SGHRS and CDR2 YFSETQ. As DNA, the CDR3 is TGCGCCAGCAGCCGACGGCAGGGGGGCCTGAACACTGAAGCTTTCTTT. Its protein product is CASSRRQGGLNTEAFF. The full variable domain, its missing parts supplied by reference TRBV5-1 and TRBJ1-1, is KAGVTQTPRYLIKTRGQQVTLSCSPISGHRSVSWYQQTPGQGLQFLFEYFSETQRNKGNFPGRFSGRQFSNSRSEMNVSTLELGDSALYLCASSRRQGGLNTEAFFGQGTRLTVV.

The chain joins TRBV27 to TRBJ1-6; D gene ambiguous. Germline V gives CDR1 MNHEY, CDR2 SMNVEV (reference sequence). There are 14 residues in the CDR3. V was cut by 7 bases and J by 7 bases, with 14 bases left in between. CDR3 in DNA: TGTGCCAGCACCGTCGGACTTGTAAATTCACCCCTCCACTTT. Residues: CASTVGLVNSPLHF.

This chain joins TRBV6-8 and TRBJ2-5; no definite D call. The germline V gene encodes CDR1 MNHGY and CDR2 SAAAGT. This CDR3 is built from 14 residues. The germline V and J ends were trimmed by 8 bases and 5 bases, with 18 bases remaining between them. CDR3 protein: CASGPRVLLETQYF. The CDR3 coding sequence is TGTGCCAGCGGTCCTCGGGTTCTTCTGGAGACCCAGTACTTC.

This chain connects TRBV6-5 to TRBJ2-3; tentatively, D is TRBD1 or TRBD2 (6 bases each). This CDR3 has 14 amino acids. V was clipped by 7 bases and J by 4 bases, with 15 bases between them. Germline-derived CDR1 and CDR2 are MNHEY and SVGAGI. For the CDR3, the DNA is TGTGCCAGCACCTCCTGGGGGGCGGCAGATACGCAGTATTTT. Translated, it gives CASTSWGAADTQYF.

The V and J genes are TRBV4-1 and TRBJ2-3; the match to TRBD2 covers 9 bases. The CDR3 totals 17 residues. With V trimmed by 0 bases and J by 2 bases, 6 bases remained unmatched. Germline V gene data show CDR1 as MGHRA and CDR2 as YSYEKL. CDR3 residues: CASSQDRASGITDTQYF. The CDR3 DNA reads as TGCGCCAGCAGCCAAGATCGGGCTAGCGGGATCACAGATACGCAGTATTTT.

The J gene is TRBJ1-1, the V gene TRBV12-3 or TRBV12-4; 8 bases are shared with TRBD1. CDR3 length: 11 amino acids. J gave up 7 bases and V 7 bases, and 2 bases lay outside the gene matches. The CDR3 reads CASTGTGEAFF. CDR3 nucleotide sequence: TGTGCCAGCACCGGGACAGGTGAAGCTTTCTTT.